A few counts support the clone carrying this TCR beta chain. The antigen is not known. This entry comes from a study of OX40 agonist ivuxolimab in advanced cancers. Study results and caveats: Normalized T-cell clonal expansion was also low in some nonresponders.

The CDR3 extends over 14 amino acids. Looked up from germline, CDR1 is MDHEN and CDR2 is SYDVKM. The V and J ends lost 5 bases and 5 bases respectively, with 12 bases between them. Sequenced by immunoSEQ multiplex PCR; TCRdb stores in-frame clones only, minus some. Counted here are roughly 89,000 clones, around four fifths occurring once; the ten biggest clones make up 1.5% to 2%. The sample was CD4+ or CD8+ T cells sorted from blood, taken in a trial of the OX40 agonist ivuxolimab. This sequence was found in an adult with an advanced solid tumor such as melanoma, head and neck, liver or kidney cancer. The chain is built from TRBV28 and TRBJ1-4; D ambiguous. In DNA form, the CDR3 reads TGTGCCAGCAGTCCCCGGACGGCGAATGAAAAACTGTTTTTT. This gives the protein CASSPRTANEKLFF.